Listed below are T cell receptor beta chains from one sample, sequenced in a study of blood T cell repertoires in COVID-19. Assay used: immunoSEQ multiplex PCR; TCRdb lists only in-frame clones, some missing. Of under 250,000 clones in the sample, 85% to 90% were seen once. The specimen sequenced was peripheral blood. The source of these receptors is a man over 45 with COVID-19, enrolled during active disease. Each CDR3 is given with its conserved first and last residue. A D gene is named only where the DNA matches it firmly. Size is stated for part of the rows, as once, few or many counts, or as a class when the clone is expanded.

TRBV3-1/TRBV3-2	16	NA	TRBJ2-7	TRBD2	CASSQGLAGHSYEQYF	TGTGCCAGCAGCCAAGGACTAGCGGGACACTCCTACGAGCAGTACTTC
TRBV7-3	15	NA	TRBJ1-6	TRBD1	CASSLTYRGNSPLHF	TGTGCCAGCAGCTTAACGTACAGGGGGAATTCACCCCTCCACTTT
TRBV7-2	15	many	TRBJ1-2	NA	CASSPRDIINYGYTF	TGTGCCAGCAGCCCTCGGGACATTATTAACTATGGCTACACCTTC
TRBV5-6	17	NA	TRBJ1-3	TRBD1	CASSLVRDSDSGNTIYF	TGTGCCAGCAGCTTGGTGCGGGACAGTGACTCTGGAAACACCATATATTTT
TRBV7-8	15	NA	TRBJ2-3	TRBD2	CASSLDTSETDTQYF	TGTGCCAGCAGCTTAGACACTAGCGAGACAGATACGCAGTATTTT
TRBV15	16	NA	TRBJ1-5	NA	CATSRDRSGYNQPQHF	TGTGCCACCAGCAGAGATAGGTCGGGGTACAATCAGCCCCAGCATTTT
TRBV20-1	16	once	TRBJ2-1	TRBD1	CSASRGQASSYNEQFF	TGCAGTGCTAGTAGGGGACAGGCGAGCTCCTACAATGAGCAGTTCTTC
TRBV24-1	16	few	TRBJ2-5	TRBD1	CATSETTGGARETQYF	TGTGCCACCAGTGAAACAACAGGGGGCGCTAGGGAGACCCAGTACTTC
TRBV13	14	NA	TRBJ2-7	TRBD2	CASSLAGGPHEQYF	TGTGCCAGCAGCTTAGCGGGGGGGCCCCACGAGCAGTACTTC
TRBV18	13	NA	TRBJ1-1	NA	CASSHRVWSEAFF	TGTGCCAGCTCACACAGGGTTTGGTCTGAAGCTTTCTTT
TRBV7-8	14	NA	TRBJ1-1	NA	CASSLVQGKTEAFF	TGTGCCAGCAGCTTAGTACAGGGAAAAACTGAAGCTTTCTTT